The 8 T cell receptor beta chains listed next were all sequenced from one sample in a study of blood T cell repertoires in COVID-19 (TCRdb year 2020). The library was prepared using the immunoSEQ multiplex PCR assay. TCRdb provides this immuneACCESS table in a form limited to in-frame rearrangements. Some clones are lacking; in checked studies, under half of them reflect an unresolved V gene, and why the rest are absent is not known. The sample includes about 400,000 clones, with less than 90% observed a single time. Together, the top ten hold approximately 3% of the sample. Specimen: PBMCs or T cells enriched from blood (not recorded which). The receptors were gathered from a woman aged 25-40 years who had recovered from COVID-19.

The CDR3 reads CASSDRDRGEKLFF. The CDR3 bases are TGTGCCAGCAGTGATCGGGACAGGGGGGAAAAACTGTTTTTT. The genes are TRBV6-1 and TRBJ1-4; 11 bases fit TRBD1. Germline CDR1 MNHNS, CDR2 SASEGT. J gave up 8 bases and V 3 bases, and 2 bases lay outside the gene matches. The CDR3 length is 14 residues.

CDR3 nucleotide sequence: TGCGCCAGCAGCTTCCTACTGGACAGTCCCGGGGAGCTGTTTTTT. Protein: CASSFLLDSPGELFF. The chain joins TRBV5-1 to TRBJ2-2; D might be TRBD1 (6 bases). The ends were cut back, 2 bases at V and 6 bases at J, with 14 bases in the middle. This CDR3 region has 15 residues. Germline CDR1 is SGHRS and CDR2 is YFSETQ.

This chain joins TRBV3-1 (or the pseudogene TRBV3-2) and TRBJ1-2, with D unresolved. Looked up from germline, CDR1 is LGHDT and CDR2 is YNNKEL (reference sequence). V was shortened by 2 bases and J by 5 bases, with 15 bases between the two germline ends. The CDR3 length is 15 residues. This CDR3 is CASSQSPVPTYGYTF. The CDR3 bases are TGTGCCAGCAGCCAATCCCCGGTGCCCACTTATGGCTACACCTTC.

The CDR3 reads CASTPDRGSPRETQYF. The CDR3 region has the DNA TGTGCCAGTACCCCGGACAGGGGGTCCCCCCGGGAGACCCAGTACTTC. The chain uses TRBV19 and TRBJ2-5; 10 bases are shared with TRBD1. The CDR3 sequence is 16 residues long. Trimming took 7 bases from V and 5 from J; bases not matched to a gene: 13. Germline CDR1 and CDR2: LNHDA and SQIVND (reference sequence).

The chain joins TRBV5-4 to TRBJ2-7; TRBD1 is a possible D gene (5 bases). The germline gives CDR1 SGHNT, CDR2 YYREEE (reference sequence). With 4 bases removed from V and 2 bases from J, the gap between germline ends came to 10 bases. CDR3 length: 13 amino acids. As DNA, the CDR3 is TGTGCCAGCAGCCCGGACACCGCCTACGAGCAGTACTTC. This encodes CASSPDTAYEQYF.

The chain carries TRBV29-1 and TRBJ1-2, with D possibly being TRBD1 (6 bases). CDR3 length: 14 amino acids. Per germline, CDR1 SQVTM and CDR2 ANQGSEA. The ends were cut back, 6 bases at V and 8 bases at J, with 22 bases in the middle. The CDR3 nucleotides are TGCAGCGTCGCTTATAGACAGGATGCGAGGGGCTACACCTTC. Amino acids: CSVAYRQDARGYTF.

This chain uses TRBV9 with TRBJ2-3, with 13 bases fitting TRBD2. The CDR3 is 16 amino acids. After removal of 3 bases from V and 6 bases from J, the junction contained 7 bases not matched to a gene. Germline CDR1 reads SGDLS; CDR2 reads YYNGEE. The CDR3 here is CASSGSGTSGVDTQYF. CDR3 in DNA: TGTGCCAGCAGCGGTTCCGGGACTAGCGGGGTTGATACGCAGTATTTT.

This sequence joins TRBV13 and TRBJ2-1; TRBD1 might be the D (5 bases). The V gene lost 4 bases and the J gene lost 2 bases, with 9 bases spanning the gap. From germline, CDR1 is PRHDT and CDR2 FYEKMQ (reference sequence). This CDR3 has 14 residues. The CDR3 spells CASSWWGAYNEQFF. The CDR3 DNA is TGTGCCAGCAGCTGGTGGGGCGCCTACAATGAGCAGTTCTTC.